This TCR beta chain was sequenced during a study of shared clonotypes between healthy human individuals. Original analysis: ImmunoSEQ supplied junction-only sequences lacking quality scores, so filtering was different. Measured with immunoSEQ multiplex PCR; TCRdb has only the in-frame clones, and not every one. V and J calls plus clone size are reproduced from that table; the DNA served to infer D and trimming. The profile shows 550,000 to 800,000 clones, roughly 88% of them singletons. Whole-study findings and limits: Naive CD4 clonotypes overlapped across a handful of donors at roughly 5%.

A note on this clone: Its antigen remains unknown.

CD45RO+ cells went into CD8 memory alongside CCR7-negative CD45RA+ TemRA cells. The CDR3 spans 13 residues. Looked up from germline, CDR1 is SGHRS and CDR2 is YFSETQ. V shed 7 bases and J 6 bases; nucleotides not matched to a gene: 7. The sequenced sample consisted of memory CD8+ T cells from PBMCs. Subset denoted: CD45RO+ cells pooled with CCR7-negative TemRA cells. This sequence was found in a man younger than 35 in good health. Some clones in this sample may be carry-over from other donors' samples. The chain employs TRBV5-1 and TRBJ2-1; 7 bases line up with TRBD1. The CDR3 loop is CASGWTGLNEQFF. The DNA of the CDR3 is TGCGCCAGCGGTTGGACAGGTCTCAATGAGCAGTTCTTC.